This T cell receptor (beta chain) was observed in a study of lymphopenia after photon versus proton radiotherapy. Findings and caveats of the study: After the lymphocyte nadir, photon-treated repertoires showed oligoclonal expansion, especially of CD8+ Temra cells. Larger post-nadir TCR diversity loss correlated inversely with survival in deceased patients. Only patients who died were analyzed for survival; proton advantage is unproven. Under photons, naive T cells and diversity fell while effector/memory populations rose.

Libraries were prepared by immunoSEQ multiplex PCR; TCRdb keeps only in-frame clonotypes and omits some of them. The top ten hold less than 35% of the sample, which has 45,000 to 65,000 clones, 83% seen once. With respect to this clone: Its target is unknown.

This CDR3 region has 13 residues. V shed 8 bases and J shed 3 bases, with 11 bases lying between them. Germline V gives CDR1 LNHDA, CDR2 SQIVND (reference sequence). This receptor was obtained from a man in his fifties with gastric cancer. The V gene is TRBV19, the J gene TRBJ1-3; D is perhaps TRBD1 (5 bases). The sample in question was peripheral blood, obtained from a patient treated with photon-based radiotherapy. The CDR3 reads CASGTFNGNTIYF. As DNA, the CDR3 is TGTGCCAGTGGGACTTTTAATGGAAACACCATATATTTT.